The 13 T cell receptor beta chains below come from one sample, sequenced in a study of blood T cell repertoires in COVID-19. Produced via immunoSEQ multiplex PCR; TCRdb's table is partial and in-frame only. The sample lists roughly 250,000 clones, 85% to 90% occurring once. The specimen sequenced was peripheral blood. All receptors derive from a woman aged 25 to 39 with COVID-19, enrolled during active disease.

This chain uses TRBV19 with TRBJ1-4, with D perhaps matching TRBD1 (5 bases). V was clipped by 5 bases and J by 0 bases, with 13 bases between them. CDR3 length equals 16 residues. Germline V gene sequence: CDR1 LNHDA, CDR2 SQIVND (reference sequence). CDR3: CASSPGDSATNEKLFF. CDR3 bases: TGTGCCAGTAGTCCGGGAGACAGTGCAACTAATGAAAAACTGTTTTTT.

The chain has TRBV6-2 or TRBV6-3 and TRBJ2-7, with 8 bases lining up with TRBD1. Germline V gives CDR1 MNHEY, CDR2 SVGEGT. With 5 bases clipped from V and 9 bases from J, the junction kept 9 bases outside the gene matches. The CDR3 spans 13 residues. CDR3 bases: TGTGCCAGCAGTCCCAGCCGGACAGGGATGCAGTACTTC. Protein product: CASSPSRTGMQYF.

The chain's CDR3 is CASSPPYGPNTEAFF. DNA of the CDR3: TGTGCCAGCTCACCACCGTATGGGCCGAACACTGAAGCTTTCTTT. The rearrangement joins TRBV18 to TRBJ1-1, with no clear D. In germline, CDR1 is KGHSH, CDR2 LQKENI. The V and J ends lost 0 bases and 1 base respectively, with 9 bases between them. The CDR3 consists of 15 residues.

This clone appeared a single time. J is TRBJ1-5 and V is TRBV11-2; a possible D gene is TRBD1 (6 bases). Germline-derived CDR1 and CDR2 are SGHAT and FQNNGV. Between the trimmed V and J ends, which lost 5 bases and 9 bases, there was a span of 14 bases. The CDR3 spans 13 residues. CDR3 bases: TGTGCCAGCAGCCAAGACACAGGGCGGCCCCAGCATTTT. The encoded protein is CASSQDTGRPQHF.

V gene TRBV5-4 combines with J gene TRBJ2-1, with a weak D call TRBD2 (5 bases). CDR3 size: 13 residues. CDR1 is SGHNT, CDR2 YYREEE, per germline (reference sequence). V was clipped by 7 bases and J by 2 bases, with 10 bases between them. The CDR3 reads CASHGVAYNEQFF. CDR3 DNA sequence: TGTGCCAGCCACGGGGTAGCCTACAATGAGCAGTTCTTC. Supplemented by reference TRBV5-4 and TRBJ2-1, the full variable domain reads ETGVTQSPTHLIKTRGQQVTLRCSSQSGHNTVSWYQQALGQGPQFIFQYYREEENGRGNFPPRFSGLQFPNYSSELNVNALELDDSALYLCASHGVAYNEQFFGPGTRLTVL.

V usage is TRBV18 and J usage is TRBJ2-7; D is possibly TRBD1 (6 bases). Germline CDR1 reads KGHSH; CDR2 reads LQKENI. The V end lost 0 bases, the J end lost 7 bases, and 22 bases lay between the germline ends. CDR3 length equals 17 residues. CDR3 DNA sequence: TGTGCCAGCTCACCACCGACAGGCCCCTTAACTGTAGTTGAGCAGTACTTC. Translated, it gives CASSPPTGPLTVVEQYF.

The V call is TRBV2, the J call TRBJ2-3; D may be TRBD1 (6 bases). The CDR3 is made up of 15 amino acids. V gave up 10 bases and J gave up 6 bases, with 23 bases separating them. Germline CDR1 and CDR2: SNHLY and FYNNEI. The CDR3 DNA reads TGTGCCACCTCCCGGGATGGGGGCCAGGCTGATACGCAGTATTTT. Translating it yields CATSRDGGQADTQYF. The complete variable domain, with remaining parts taken from reference TRBV2 and TRBJ2-3, reads EPEVTQTPSHQVTQMGQEVILRCVPISNHLYFYWYRQILGQKVEFLVSFYNNEISEKSEIFDDQFSVERPDGSNFTLKIRSTKLEDSAMYFCATSRDGGQADTQYFGPGTRLTVL.

This clone was seen a few times. The V call is TRBV4-1, the J call TRBJ2-7; D ambiguous. The germline V gene encodes CDR1 MGHRA and CDR2 YSYEKL. The CDR3 has 15 residues. Trimming shortened V by 0 bases and J by 0 bases, and 9 bases separated the two germline ends. CDR3 DNA sequence: TGCGCCAGCAGCCAAGATGGATGGGCCTCCTACGAGCAGTACTTC. Protein sequence: CASSQDGWASYEQYF.

V gene TRBV11-2 combines with J gene TRBJ2-1, with 11 nucleotides matching TRBD2. CDR1 and CDR2 (germline): SGHAT, FQNNGV. Germline trimming cut 5 bases from V and 12 bases from J; bases unmatched to any gene: 9. This CDR3 spans 14 amino acids. The CDR3 DNA follows: TGTGCCAGCAGCGGTAGCGGGGGGGCCAATAGGCAGTTCTTC. As protein: CASSGSGGANRQFF.

The V and J genes are TRBV27 and TRBJ2-4; no definite D call. The CDR3 is 14 amino acids. Trimming shortened V by 5 bases and J by 0 bases, and 8 bases separated the two germline ends. Germline CDR1 and CDR2: MNHEY and SMNVEV (reference sequence). This CDR3 reads CASSSRLAKNIQYF. The CDR3 DNA sequence: TGTGCCAGCAGTAGCAGACTAGCCAAAAACATTCAGTACTTC.

V usage is TRBV5-4 and J usage is TRBJ2-7, with TRBD2 matching over 7 bases. The length of the CDR3 is 15 residues. CDR1 SGHNT and CDR2 YYREEE come from the germline V gene (reference sequence). The V gene end was trimmed by 3 bases and the J gene end by 4 bases; junction bases not matched to a gene: 10. The CDR3 loop reads CASSWSGGFTYEQYF. The CDR3 DNA sequence: TGTGCCAGCAGCTGGTCCGGGGGGTTCACGTACGAGCAGTACTTC.

V is TRBV10-2 and J is TRBJ1-1; tentative D call: TRBD1 (6 bases). Germline CDR1 WSHSY, CDR2 SAAADI. The CDR3 contains 13 residues. V gave up 5 bases and J gave up 7 bases, with 14 bases separating them. The CDR3 sequence: CASSPYREGEAFF. In DNA, the CDR3 is TGCGCCAGCAGTCCTTACAGGGAAGGTGAAGCTTTCTTT.

J is TRBJ1-1 and V is TRBV19, with 7 bases lining up with TRBD1. The CDR3 has 15 residues. V was clipped by 5 bases and J by 7 bases; unmatched bases: 13. CDR1 and CDR2 from the germline V gene are LNHDA and SQIVND (reference sequence). In nucleotides, the CDR3 is TGTGCCAGTAGTTTGGAGACAGGGATCCTACATGAAGCTTTCTTT. This sequence encodes CASSLETGILHEAFF. Drawing the rest from reference TRBV19 and TRBJ1-1, the complete variable domain is DGGITQSPKYLFRKEGQNVTLSCEQNLNHDAMYWYRQDPGQGLRLIYYSQIVNDFQKGDIAEGYSVSREKKESFPLTVTSAQKNPTAFYLCASSLETGILHEAFFGQGTRLTVV.